The 22 T cell receptor beta chains below come from one sample, sequenced in a study of T cells in Graves' hyperthyroidism and ophthalmopathy. Authors of the study amplified TCR beta CDR3 regions from RNA transcripts. Carried out on the TCR CDR3, a first-round RT-PCR used the HTBI primer set. A single record per CDR3 protein comes from TCRdb applying MiXCR to the multiplex PCR reads. Of 700,000 to 850,000 distinct CDR3 sequences in the sample, around a third are singletons; the top ten hold around 30%. The source material was blood. The receptors stem from a woman between 40 and 55 years old with Graves' hyperthyroidism.

About this clonotype itself: Sequence at one end of the junction differs from germline and may be a read error. The V and J genes are TRBV20-1 and TRBJ1-4, with D perhaps TRBD1 (5 bases). The germline CDR1 and CDR2 sequences are DFQATT and SNEGSKA (reference sequence). The CDR3 sequence is 11 residues long. The CDR3 protein is CSARNRSRRVF. Written as DNA, the CDR3 is TGCAGTGCTAGGAACAGGTCGCGCCGGGTTTTT.

There are many counts of this clonotype. This chain joins TRBV20-1 and TRBJ2-5, with D possibly matching TRBD1 (6 bases). V was shortened by 2 bases and J by 3 bases, with 10 bases between the two germline ends. The CDR3 consists of 13 residues. Per germline, CDR1 DFQATT and CDR2 SNEGSKA (reference sequence). CDR3 nucleotides: TGCAGTGCTAGATGGGACATCGAAGAGACCCAGTACTTC. It specifies CSARWDIEETQYF.

This chain connects TRBV20-1 to TRBJ1-4, with D possibly being TRBD1 (6 bases). The V gene lost 3 bases and the J gene lost 0 bases, with 14 bases spanning the gap. This CDR3 spans 16 amino acids. CDR1 is DFQATT, CDR2 SNEGSKA, per germline (reference sequence). The CDR3 here is CSASPTGVATNEKLFF. The CDR3 nucleotides are TGCAGTGCTAGCCCGACAGGAGTTGCAACTAATGAAAAACTGTTTTTT.

In the case of this clonotype: A much larger clone sits a single nucleotide away, making a read error possible. The rearrangement uses TRBV7-6 and TRBJ2-7, with no clear D. This CDR3 has 13 residues. Germline V gene lookup returns CDR1 SGHVS and CDR2 FNYEAQ. CDR3 coding DNA: TGTGCCAGCAGCTTTGGCTCCGTCTACGAGCAGCACTTC. Its protein product is CASSFGSVYEQHF.

This clonotype was detected once. V and J are TRBV7-2 and TRBJ2-7, with D perhaps being TRBD1 or TRBD2 (6 bases each). CDR1 and CDR2 from the germline V gene are SGHTA and FQGNSA. V was shortened by 1 base and J by 3 bases, with 13 bases between the two germline ends. This CDR3 contains 15 residues. CDR3 protein: CASSLVGGPVYEQYF. Here the CDR3 DNA reads TGTGCCAGCAGCTTAGTAGGGGGGCCGGTCTACGAGCAGTACTTC.

This clonotype was seen ten or more times. The V call is TRBV7-8, the J call TRBJ2-6; D call uncertain. V was pared by 0 bases and J by 1 base, with 7 bases between. Germline V gene sequence: CDR1 SGHVS, CDR2 FQNEAQ. This CDR3 is 16 amino acids long. The chain's CDR3 is CASSLAGASGANVLTF. The DNA of the CDR3 is TGTGCCAGCAGCTTAGCAGGAGCATCTGGGGCCAACGTCCTGACTTTC.

V usage is TRBV4-1 and J usage is TRBJ1-1; no clear D gene. V lost 4 bases and J lost 1, with 19 bases in between. This CDR3 is built from 17 residues. The germline gives CDR1 MGHRA, CDR2 YSYEKL. CDR3 in amino acids: CASSLVPSPWRNTEAFF. DNA for the CDR3: TGCGCCAGCAGCCTCGTCCCATCCCCATGGAGGAACACTGAAGCTTTCTTT.

This clonotype was counted at least ten times. The chain has TRBV13 and TRBJ2-7; D is ambiguous. V lost 4 bases and J 4 bases, leaving 11 bases between the germline ends. CDR1 is PRHDT, CDR2 FYEKMQ, per germline (reference sequence). There are 13 residues in the CDR3. The CDR3 coding sequence is TGTGCCAGCAGCTCTCTGACGCAGTACGAGCAGTACTTC. Amino acids: CASSSLTQYEQYF. Combining the CDR3 with reference TRBV13 and TRBJ2-7 gives the whole variable domain AAGVIQSPRHLIKEKRETATLKCYPIPRHDTVYWYQQGPGQDPQFLISFYEKMQSDKGSIPDRFSAQQFSDYHSELNMSSLELGDSALYFCASSSLTQYEQYFGPGTRLTVT.

As to this clonotype: Just one base apart from a much larger clone, this may be a read error. The V call is TRBV7-6, the J call TRBJ2-7; 7 bases agree with TRBD2. The CDR3 extends over 13 amino acids. Per the germline V gene, CDR1 is SGHVS and CDR2 is FNYEAQ. Here the CDR3 DNA reads TGTGCCAGCAGCGAGACTAGCCCCTACGAGCAGTGCTTC. Translated, it gives CASSETSPYEQCF.

V gene TRBV11-2 combines with J gene TRBJ1-1; the D is unclear. Looked up from germline, CDR1 is SGHAT and CDR2 is FQNNGV. The CDR3 extends over 15 amino acids. The V end lost 5 bases, the J end lost 0 bases, and 13 bases lay between the germline ends. CDR3 amino acids: CASSLRRSMNTEAFF. DNA for the CDR3: TGTGCCAGCAGCCTCCGGAGAAGCATGAACACTGAAGCTTTCTTT.

Ten or more counts support this clonotype. The J gene is TRBJ2-5, the V gene TRBV20-1; TRBD2 might be the D (6 bases). V was cut by 2 bases and J by 2 bases, with 15 bases left in between. Germline loops: CDR1 DFQATT, CDR2 SNEGSKA (reference sequence). The CDR3 runs 15 residues. This chain's CDR3 is CSARRPGLTQETQYF. Written as DNA, the CDR3 is TGCAGTGCTAGAAGACCGGGACTGACTCAAGAGACCCAGTACTTC.

This rearrangement joins TRBV7-2 to TRBJ1-6; the match to TRBD1 covers 10 bases. The CDR3 runs to 15 residues. J gave up 5 bases and V 11 bases, and 9 bases lay outside the gene matches. CDR1 is SGHTA and CDR2 is FQGNSA in the germline V gene. In DNA, the CDR3 is TGTGCCTGGAGCCGTGGACAGGGGGATAATTCACCCCTCCACTTT. This encodes CAWSRGQGDNSPLHF.

CDR3 bases: TGCAGTGCAGCCGACAGAAGATCCTACGAGCAGTACTTC. It translates to CSAADRRSYEQYF. The chain couples TRBV20-1 to TRBJ2-7; D possibly corresponds to TRBD1 (5 bases). V gave up 6 bases and J gave up 1 base, with 13 bases separating them. The CDR3 consists of 13 residues. Germline V gene lookup returns CDR1 DFQATT and CDR2 SNEGSKA (reference sequence).

Concerning this clonotype: The junction and the germline gene differ at one end; a read error may be behind it. The chain joins TRBV29-1 to TRBJ2-6; D not certain. CDR1 is SQVTM, CDR2 ANQGSEA, per germline. The CDR3 runs 11 residues. CDR3 residues: CSVEWANVLTF. The CDR3 nucleotides read TGCAGCGTTGAGTGGGCTAACGTCCTGACTTTC.

This clonotype was counted only a few times. The chain carries TRBV25-1 and TRBJ1-1; TRBD1 aligns across 8 bases. Germline V lookup: CDR1 MGHDK, CDR2 SYGVNS. After removal of 6 bases from V and 5 bases from J, the junction contained 11 bases not matched to a gene. This CDR3 region has 15 residues. CDR3 residues: CASRSHGQGRTEAFF. The CDR3, as DNA: TGTGCCAGCAGGTCACACGGACAGGGTAGGACTGAAGCTTTCTTT.

V is TRBV6-5 and J is TRBJ2-2; TRBD1 matches at 12 bases. The junction had 7 bases not matched to a gene; V was cut back by 4 bases and J by 7 bases. This CDR3 comprises 16 residues. Germline V gives CDR1 MNHEY, CDR2 SVGAGI. The CDR3 spells CASSLTGTGGIGELFF. Written as DNA, the CDR3 is TGTGCCAGCAGTTTGACCGGGACAGGGGGCATCGGGGAGCTGTTTTTT.

The chain carries TRBV27 and TRBJ2-7; tentative D call: TRBD2 (6 bases). V lost 8 bases, J lost 4 bases, and 15 bases lay in between. The CDR3 covers 13 residues. In germline, CDR1 is MNHEY, CDR2 SMNVEV (reference sequence). CDR3 sequence: CASSALAFYEQYF. In DNA form, the CDR3 reads TGTGCCAGCTCGGCCCTAGCGTTTTACGAGCAGTACTTC.

V is TRBV2 and J is TRBJ2-2; 9 bases match TRBD2. CDR1 is SNHLY and CDR2 is FYNNEI in the germline V gene. J gave up 5 bases and V 7 bases, and 5 bases lay outside the gene matches. The CDR3 runs to 14 residues. CDR3 nucleotide sequence: TGTGCCAGCACCGTAGCGGGAGAAACCGGGGAGCTGTTTTTT. Protein: CASTVAGETGELFF. The full variable domain, its missing parts supplied by reference TRBV2 and TRBJ2-2, is EPEVTQTPSHQVTQMGQEVILRCVPISNHLYFYWYRQILGQKVEFLVSFYNNEISEKSEIFDDQFSVERPDGSNFTLKIRSTKLEDSAMYFCASTVAGETGELFFGEGSRLTVL.

This clonotype was seen many times. The DNA for the CDR3 is TGTGCCAGCAGCTTTACAGGGAACGGTGAAAAACTGTTTTTT. Translating it yields CASSFTGNGEKLFF. V and J are TRBV7-9 and TRBJ1-4; perhaps TRBD1 as D (6 bases). The germline CDR1 and CDR2 sequences are SEHNR and FQNEAQ (reference sequence). The ends were cut back, 3 bases at V and 7 bases at J, with 12 bases in the middle. The CDR3 runs 14 residues. Drawing the rest from reference TRBV7-9 and TRBJ1-4, the complete variable domain is DTGVSQNPRHKITKRGQNVTFRCDPISEHNRLYWYRQTLGQGPEFLTYFQNEAQLEKSRLLSDRFSAERPKGSFSTLEIQRTEQGDSAMYLCASSFTGNGEKLFFGSGTQLSVL.

The J gene is TRBJ2-2, the V gene TRBV12-3 or TRBV12-4, with TRBD2 matching 8 bases. The CDR3 runs to 15 residues. With 3 bases clipped from V and 4 bases from J, the junction kept 4 bases outside the gene matches. CDR3 in DNA: TGTGCCAGCAGTTTTTTCGGGGGGGGCACCGGGGAGCTGTTTTTT. As protein: CASSFFGGGTGELFF.

This clonotype was detected a few times. The genes are TRBV6-2 or TRBV6-3 and TRBJ2-7; D possibly corresponds to TRBD2 (5 bases). V was trimmed by 0 bases and J by 4 bases, leaving 16 bases between them. Germline CDR1 is MNHEY and CDR2 is SVGEGT. This CDR3 has 16 amino acids. CDR3 sequence reads: CASSYSITGIVYEQYF. The CDR3, as DNA: TGTGCCAGCAGTTACTCGATTACGGGAATTGTATACGAGCAGTACTTC.

This chain links TRBV10-2 with TRBJ1-3; 7 nucleotides align to TRBD1. Germline CDR1 is WSHSY and CDR2 is SAAADI. The V segment lost 5 bases and the J segment 0 bases; nucleotides outside the gene matches: 4. The CDR3 covers 15 residues. CDR3 in DNA: TGCGCCAGCAGTTGGACAGGTCCCTCTGGAAACACCATATATTTT. Amino acid sequence: CASSWTGPSGNTIYF.